A selection of T cell receptor beta chains follows, all from one sample in a study of cytomegalovirus exposure and HLA in healthy donors. Sequencing used immunoSEQ multiplex PCR; TCRdb keeps in-frame clones, though not all of them. Of about 130,000 clones detected, under 85% appear once; the ten largest clones hold around 13%. Sequencing was done on a sample of PBMCs. Receptor source: a woman aged 40 to 55 in good health and CMV-seropositive. Both conserved end residues are part of each CDR3. A D gene is named only where the DNA matches it firmly. Expanded clones are given a class, and other clones once, few, many or no size at all.

>TRBV5-1|TRBJ2-1|NA|NA
CASSLGNKYNEQFF
TGCGCCAGCAGCTTGGGCAACAAATACAATGAGCAGTTCTTC
>TRBV5-4|TRBJ2-1|NA|NA
CASSLDLRFNEQFF
TGTGCCAGCAGCTTGGACTTACGTTTCAATGAGCAGTTCTTC
>TRBV30|TRBJ2-3|NA|TRBD2
CAVRAGGSTDTQYF
TGTGCCGTGCGGGCCGGGGGGAGCACAGATACGCAGTATTTT
>TRBV2|TRBJ2-7|NA|TRBD1
CASSVDRGGYEQYF
TGTGCCAGCAGTGTTGACAGGGGAGGCTACGAGCAGTACTTC
>TRBV19|TRBJ2-1|few|NA
CASSIMGGTYNEQFF
TGTGCCAGTAGTATAATGGGCGGGACCTACAATGAGCAGTTCTTC
>TRBV7-9|TRBJ2-1|NA|NA
CASSPGTLYNEQFF
TGTGCCAGCAGCCCCGGGACACTTTACAATGAGCAGTTCTTC
>TRBV9|TRBJ1-2|few|TRBD1
CASSAGNRGPYGYTF
TGTGCCAGCAGCGCCGGAAACAGGGGCCCCTATGGCTACACCTTC
>TRBV9|TRBJ1-1|NA|TRBD1
CASSAGTGGTSEAFF
TGTGCCAGCAGCGCGGGGACAGGGGGAACTTCTGAAGCTTTCTTT
>TRBV2|TRBJ2-3|NA|TRBD2
CASTREEFTDTQYF
TGTGCCAGCACCCGGGAGGAATTCACAGATACGCAGTATTTT
>TRBV18|TRBJ1-2|NA|NA
CASSPGSQGPYGYTF
TGTGCCAGCTCACCAGGTAGTCAGGGGCCCTATGGCTACACCTTC
>TRBV29-1|TRBJ2-1|NA|NA
CSTRRGNNEQFF
TGCAGCACGAGGAGAGGAAACAATGAGCAGTTCTTC
>TRBV11-2|TRBJ2-5|NA|NA
CASSAPRGGQETQYF
TGTGCCAGCAGCGCCCCGAGGGGGGGCCAAGAGACCCAGTACTTC